This entry lists 16 T cell receptor beta chains sequenced from one sample in a study of glioma-infiltrating T cells after dendritic cell vaccination. Clones were sequenced by immunoSEQ multiplex PCR, and TCRdb holds only the in-frame ones, with some missing. The sample lists 93,000 or so clones, around 80% occurring once. The sample consisted of blood, taken before dendritic cell vaccination. These receptors were obtained from a human donor with glioblastoma.

The V gene is TRBV6-5, the J gene TRBJ1-1; TRBD1 matches at 9 bases. Germline-derived CDR1 and CDR2 are MNHEY and SVGAGI. The CDR3 totals 16 residues. V lost 0 bases and J lost 4; bases outside the gene matches: 6. The CDR3 DNA is TGTGCCAGCAGTTACTCGGGACAGGGCGGAGGCACTGAAGCTTTCTTT. Its protein is CASSYSGQGGGTEAFF.

This chain connects TRBV29-1 to TRBJ2-2, with 10 bases aligning to TRBD1. Germline V gene sequence: CDR1 SQVTM, CDR2 ANQGSEA. The CDR3 is 12 amino acids. The V and J ends lost 6 bases and 6 bases, in that order; junction bases with no gene match: 1. CDR3 coding DNA: TGCAGCGTCGGACAGGGGGCCGGGGAGCTGTTTTTT. Translating it yields CSVGQGAGELFF.

The chain combines TRBV6-1 with TRBJ2-1; TRBD2 agrees at 15 bases. The germline gives CDR1 MNHNS, CDR2 SASEGT. The J segment lost 4 bases and the V segment lost 4 bases, leaving 14 bases of the junction unmatched. This CDR3 has 20 amino acids. The CDR3 DNA is TGTGCCAGCAGTGGGCCGTACAGGACTAGCGGGGGGGCTAGTTACAATGAGCAGTTCTTC. Amino acids: CASSGPYRTSGGASYNEQFF.

The chain has TRBV5-1 and TRBJ1-2; possible D gene TRBD1, 6 bases. The V and J ends lost 3 bases and 4 bases respectively, with 19 bases between them. The length of the CDR3 is 16 residues. In germline, CDR1 is SGHRS, CDR2 YFSETQ. CDR3 nucleotides: TGCGCCAGCAGCTCGGGAACAGGGAGCTCGGCCTATGGCTACACCTTC. It is translated as CASSSGTGSSAYGYTF.

V gene TRBV5-4 combines with J gene TRBJ2-7; TRBD2 is a possible D gene (5 bases). The CDR3 spans 15 residues. Germline V CDR1 and CDR2: SGHNT, YYREEE (reference sequence). The V gene lost 2 bases and the J gene lost 0 bases, with 12 bases spanning the gap. For the CDR3, the DNA is TGTGCCAGCAGCTTCTGGACTGGATACTCCTACGAGCAGTACTTC. It yields the protein CASSFWTGYSYEQYF.

The chain uses TRBV5-1 and TRBJ2-6; D is ambiguous. Trimming pared 0 bases from V and 2 bases from J, leaving 6 bases between. The CDR3 loop spans 15 amino acids. Germline-derived CDR1 and CDR2 are SGHRS and YFSETQ. This chain's CDR3 is CASSLASAGANVLTF. CDR3 coding DNA: TGCGCCAGCAGCTTGGCCTCGGCTGGGGCCAACGTCCTGACTTTC. Supplemented by reference TRBV5-1 and TRBJ2-6, the full variable domain reads KAGVTQTPRYLIKTRGQQVTLSCSPISGHRSVSWYQQTPGQGLQFLFEYFSETQRNKGNFPGRFSGRQFSNSRSEMNVSTLELGDSALYLCASSLASAGANVLTFGAGSRLTVL.

The V and J genes are TRBV5-1 and TRBJ1-2; D possibly corresponds to TRBD1 (6 bases). The germline gives CDR1 SGHRS, CDR2 YFSETQ. This CDR3 is 12 amino acids long. Trimming cost V 0 bases and J 12 bases, with 12 bases left between them. DNA for the CDR3: TGCGCCAGCAGCTTGGGTCGGACAGTGCACACCTTC. This codes for CASSLGRTVHTF. Combining the CDR3 with reference TRBV5-1 and TRBJ1-2 gives the whole variable domain KAGVTQTPRYLIKTRGQQVTLSCSPISGHRSVSWYQQTPGQGLQFLFEYFSETQRNKGNFPGRFSGRQFSNSRSEMNVSTLELGDSALYLCASSLGRTVHTFGSGTRLTVV.

CDR3 DNA sequence: TGTGCCATCAGTAGAGGAGGATCTAATGAAAAACTGTTTTTT. Amino acids: CAISRGGSNEKLFF. This chain uses TRBV10-3 with TRBJ1-4; D is uncertain. Trimming removed 5 bases at V and 3 bases at J, with 10 bases between. Germline V CDR1 and CDR2: ENHRY, SYGVKD. CDR3 length: 14 amino acids.

The chain couples TRBV18 to TRBJ2-7; 13 nucleotides line up with TRBD2. CDR3 length equals 16 residues. Per germline, CDR1 KGHSH and CDR2 LQKENI. After removal of 5 bases from V and 3 bases from J, the junction contained 7 bases not matched to a gene. For the CDR3, the DNA is TGTGCCAGCTCAGAGGGACTAGCGGGGCCAATCTACGAGCAGTACTTC. This sequence encodes CASSEGLAGPIYEQYF. Full variable domain (outside the CDR3, taken from reference TRBV18 and TRBJ2-7): NAGVMQNPRHLVRRRGQEARLRCSPMKGHSHVYWYRQLPEEGLKFMVYLQKENIIDESGMPKERFSAEFPKEGPSILRIQQVVRGDSAAYFCASSEGLAGPIYEQYFGPGTRLTVT.

The genes are TRBV5-1 and TRBJ2-3; D is unclear. The germline V gene encodes CDR1 SGHRS and CDR2 YFSETQ. This CDR3 has 13 residues. Trimming shortened V by 4 bases and J by 2 bases, and 8 bases separated the two germline ends. The DNA for the CDR3 is TGCGCCAGCAGCCTTCTATCCACAGATACGCAGTATTTT. This translates into CASSLLSTDTQYF. The full variable domain, its missing parts supplied by reference TRBV5-1 and TRBJ2-3, is KAGVTQTPRYLIKTRGQQVTLSCSPISGHRSVSWYQQTPGQGLQFLFEYFSETQRNKGNFPGRFSGRQFSNSRSEMNVSTLELGDSALYLCASSLLSTDTQYFGPGTRLTVL.

J is TRBJ1-2 and V is TRBV5-1, with 8 bases matching TRBD1. From germline, CDR1 is SGHRS and CDR2 YFSETQ. This CDR3 comprises 14 residues. Losses at the gene ends were 4 bases for V and 8 bases for J; bases not matched to a gene: 10. CDR3 sequence (DNA): TGCGCCAGCAGCCTCGACAGGGGACGAAAAGGCTACACCTTC. Its protein product is CASSLDRGRKGYTF.

This clone has more than one count but fewer than ten. The chain has TRBV29-1 and TRBJ2-5; a possible D gene is TRBD1 (6 bases). Germline lookup yields CDR1 SQVTM and CDR2 ANQGSEA. V lost 6 bases and J 1 base, leaving 15 bases between the germline ends. CDR3 size: 14 residues. The CDR3 reads CSVTPGGLQETQYF. CDR3 DNA: TGCAGCGTAACACCTGGGGGCCTCCAAGAGACCCAGTACTTC.

DNA for the CDR3: TGTGCCAGCAGGGCCGGGACAGGATTCAGCGGGGAGCTGTTTTTT. Its translation: CASRAGTGFSGELFF. The chain employs TRBV6-1 and TRBJ2-2; 8 bases agree with TRBD1. Trimming cost V 6 bases and J 7 bases; bases outside gene matches: 10. This CDR3 comprises 15 residues. Germline V lookup: CDR1 MNHNS, CDR2 SASEGT.

This clone was observed once. The chain combines TRBV30 with TRBJ2-1; 13 bases agree with TRBD2. CDR1 is GTSNPN and CDR2 is SVGIG in the germline V gene (reference sequence). Trimming at V came to 2 bases and at J to 5 bases, leaving 18 bases not matched to a gene. The CDR3 sequence is 20 residues long. This CDR3 is CAWSRRGGGRLAGGHNEQFF. As DNA, the CDR3 is TGTGCCTGGAGTCGCAGGGGGGGAGGTAGACTAGCGGGAGGACACAATGAGCAGTTCTTC.

As DNA, the CDR3 is TGCAGCGTTGGTGCTAGCGGGAGCTCTGGGGCCAACGTCCTGACTTTC. Residues: CSVGASGSSGANVLTF. This chain connects TRBV29-1 to TRBJ2-6; the match to TRBD2 covers 10 bases. CDR1 and CDR2 (germline): SQVTM, ANQGSEA. This CDR3 region has 16 residues. Trimming removed 4 bases from V and 0 bases from J; junction bases left unmatched: 3.

The chain combines TRBV5-6 with TRBJ2-3, with D maybe TRBD2 (6 bases). Germline V lookup: CDR1 SGHDT, CDR2 YYEEEE. Trimming stripped 6 bases from V and 0 bases from J, with 14 bases between. The CDR3 consists of 15 residues. CDR3 sequence: CASILSGGSTDTQYF. CDR3 DNA: TGTGCCAGCATCCTTAGCGGAGGGAGCACAGATACGCAGTATTTT.